What follows are 32 T cell receptor beta chains derived from one specimen sequenced in a study of T-cell memory formation after mild COVID-19. MiXCR, run by TCRdb on the 5' RACE reads, gives a single entry per CDR3 protein. This sample carries around 320,000 distinct CDR3 sequences, 13% to 15% of them seen once, and the ten largest clones take approximately 22%. The sample taken for sequencing was PBMCs or a T cell subset sorted from them (not recorded which). The receptors originated from a young man who had mild COVID-19 (a few samples of this study predate the infection). Cell type and time point are not known.

The rearrangement uses TRBV6-5 and TRBJ2-3; no reliable D call. V lost 2 bases, J lost 1 base, and 10 bases lay in between. The CDR3 is made up of 15 amino acids. Germline CDR1 MNHEY, CDR2 SVGAGI. DNA of the CDR3: TGTGCCAGCAGTTACGGGCGCCTAGGCACAGATACGCAGTATTTT. Translating it yields CASSYGRLGTDTQYF.

The rearrangement links TRBV20-1 to TRBJ2-1; no clear D gene. Germline V CDR1 and CDR2: DFQATT, SNEGSKA (reference sequence). The CDR3 sequence is 12 residues long. The V end lost 1 base, the J end lost 5 bases, and 6 bases lay between the germline ends. For the CDR3, the DNA is TGCAGTGCTAGAGCGCTCCACAATGAGCAGTTCTTC. Its translation is CSARALHNEQFF.

The chain links TRBV24-1 to TRBJ2-3; 10 positions agree with TRBD1. The CDR3 has 14 residues. Germline V gene lookup returns CDR1 KGHDR and CDR2 SFDVKD. With 4 bases clipped from V and 6 bases from J, the junction kept 3 bases outside the gene matches. The CDR3 nucleotides read TGTGCCACCAGTGAAGCGGGACAGGGGGATACGCAGTATTTT. Translated, it gives CATSEAGQGDTQYF.

V and J are TRBV12-3 or TRBV12-4 and TRBJ2-1; no firm D call. This CDR3 spans 13 amino acids. Trimming stripped 3 bases from V and 9 bases from J, with 12 bases between. In nucleotides, the CDR3 is TGTGCCAGCAGTTTTAACACAGTGACTGAGCAGTTCTTC. Amino acids: CASSFNTVTEQFF.

The gene calls are TRBV7-8 and TRBJ2-7, with a tentative D call TRBD1 (6 bases). There are 12 residues in the CDR3. Trimming stripped 3 bases from V and 6 bases from J, with 9 bases between. The germline V gene encodes CDR1 SGHVS and CDR2 FQNEAQ. DNA of the CDR3: TGTGCCAGCAGCTTTACAGGGCTCGAGCAGTACGTC. This encodes CASSFTGLEQYV.

This clonotype was seen repeatedly, ten times or more. CDR3 sequence reads: CASSLGQGHYEQYV. CDR3 sequence (DNA): TGTGCCAGCAGTTTAGGACAGGGGCATTACGAGCAGTACGTC. V is TRBV6-2 or TRBV6-3 and J is TRBJ2-7, with TRBD1 identical over 9 bases. The CDR3 is made up of 14 amino acids. J gave up 4 bases and V 4 bases, and 5 bases lay outside the gene matches. Per germline, CDR1 MNHEY and CDR2 SVGEGT.

This chain connects TRBV29-1 to TRBJ1-2, with a possible D match to TRBD1 (5 bases). Trimming stripped 6 bases from V and 10 bases from J, with 18 bases between. This CDR3 has 12 amino acids. The germline V gene encodes CDR1 SQVTM and CDR2 ANQGSEA. The CDR3 DNA reads as TGCAGCGTCCCCCGGGGGAGACGTCACTACACCTTC. Protein sequence: CSVPRGRRHYTF. The full variable domain, in which reference TRBV29-1 and TRBJ1-2 provide the parts outside the CDR3, is SAVISQKPSRDICQRGTSLTIQCQVDSQVTMMFWYRQQPGQSLTLIATANQGSEATYESGFVIDKFPISRPNLTFSTLTVSNMSPEDSSIYLCSVPRGRRHYTFGSGTRLTVV.

The DNA for the CDR3 is TGCGCCAGCAGCCTTAGCGGTCTAGCGGGGGGGCCAGATGAGCAGTTCTTC. This gives the protein CASSLSGLAGGPDEQFF. The chain uses TRBV4-3 and TRBJ2-1; the match to TRBD2 covers 12 bases. This CDR3 is 17 amino acids long. In germline, CDR1 is LGHNA, CDR2 YSLEER. Losses at the gene ends were 4 bases for V and 8 bases for J; bases not matched to a gene: 12.

This clonotype appeared many times. The chain links TRBV12-3 or TRBV12-4 to TRBJ2-5; 7 bases match TRBD1. V shed 4 bases, J shed 5 bases, and the junction held 4 bases outside the gene matches. This CDR3 comprises 13 residues. DNA of the CDR3: TGTGCCAGCAGTTCGACAGGGTGGGAGACCCAGTACTTC. Translated: CASSSTGWETQYF.

This clonotype was recorded many times. The chain links TRBV6-2 or TRBV6-3 to TRBJ2-3, with D uncertain. Germline V CDR1 and CDR2: MNHEY, SVGEGT. V shed 6 bases and J shed 2 bases, with 9 bases lying between them. This CDR3 is built from 13 residues. The CDR3 DNA is TGTGCCAGCAGCCCACTTGTCACAGATACGCAGTATTTT. Its protein is CASSPLVTDTQYF.

V and J are TRBV6-2 or TRBV6-3 and TRBJ1-2; 8 bases line up with TRBD1. This CDR3 region has 14 residues. J gave up 4 bases and V 6 bases, and 7 bases lay outside the gene matches. CDR1 is MNHEY, CDR2 SVGEGT, per germline. Here the CDR3 reads CASRARGQGYGYTF. In DNA, the CDR3 is TGTGCCAGCAGGGCCAGGGGGCAAGGCTATGGCTACACCTTC.

This sequence joins TRBV7-8 and TRBJ1-2, with D possibly TRBD1 on 5 matching bases. The length of the CDR3 is 16 residues. V lost 2 bases to trimming and J lost 0 bases, with 13 bases between them. From germline, CDR1 is SGHVS and CDR2 FQNEAQ. The CDR3 loop is CASSLRGIEANYGYTF. For the CDR3, the DNA is TGTGCCAGCAGCTTAAGGGGTATTGAGGCTAACTATGGCTACACCTTC.

The CDR3 DNA sequence: TGTGCCATCAGTGATCCAGCGGCCACGAAAGAGACCCAGTACTTC. Amino acid sequence: CAISDPAATKETQYF. The chain has TRBV10-3 and TRBJ2-5; weak D call: TRBD2 (5 bases). The CDR3 spans 15 residues. Trimming took off 3 bases at V and 3 bases at J, with 14 bases between the two ends. CDR1 ENHRY and CDR2 SYGVKD come from the germline V gene.

The chain employs TRBV12-5 and TRBJ1-5; unclear D gene. V was cut by 1 base and J by 0 bases, with 13 bases left in between. The CDR3 runs 17 residues. Germline V gene data show CDR1 as LGHNT and CDR2 as FRNRAP. CDR3 nucleotides: TGTGCTAGTGGTTTGGCCTTGTGGGTTTCTAGCAATCAGCCCCAGCATTTT. Its protein is CASGLALWVSSNQPQHF.

This clonotype turned up a few times. This chain uses TRBV4-1 with TRBJ1-1, with D uncertain. This CDR3 spans 15 amino acids. CDR1 and CDR2 from the germline V gene are MGHRA and YSYEKL. The V gene lost 2 bases and the J gene lost 1 base, with 11 bases spanning the gap. CDR3 region: CASSQNQIANTEAFF. The CDR3 DNA reads TGCGCCAGCAGCCAAAACCAGATAGCGAACACTGAAGCTTTCTTT.

This clonotype occurred a few times. In DNA form, the CDR3 reads TGTGCCAGCAGCTTATGGATAGGGAATCAGCCCCAGCATTTT. Protein product: CASSLWIGNQPQHF. The V call is TRBV7-2, the J call TRBJ1-5; unclear D gene. Looked up from germline, CDR1 is SGHTA and CDR2 is FQGNSA. The CDR3 is 14 amino acids. Between the trimmed V and J ends, which lost 2 bases and 4 bases, there was a span of 9 bases.

The V and J genes are TRBV7-2 and TRBJ1-1, with a tentative D call TRBD1 (5 bases). Germline CDR1 and CDR2: SGHTA and FQGNSA. The ends were cut back, 3 bases at V and 10 bases at J, with 18 bases in the middle. This CDR3 spans 14 amino acids. The CDR3 spells CASSFSPGLGAAFF. CDR3 sequence (DNA): TGTGCCAGCAGCTTTTCACCGGGTCTCGGGGCAGCTTTCTTT.

This clonotype was detected many times. CDR3 sequence: CASSPLRGEQFF. The CDR3 nucleotides read TGTGCCAGCAGTCCCCTCCGGGGTGAGCAGTTCTTC. The chain recombines TRBV7-2 with TRBJ2-1; D is possibly TRBD2 (5 bases). Germline V gene sequence: CDR1 SGHTA, CDR2 FQGNSA. V was shortened by 6 bases and J by 9 bases, with 12 bases between the two germline ends. CDR3 length: 12 amino acids.

There are a few counts of this clonotype. CDR3 sequence (DNA): TGCAGCGCGAAAGCGGGGGGTTTTGATACGCAGTATTTT. Amino acids: CSAKAGGFDTQYF. This sequence joins TRBV20-1 and TRBJ2-3, with 9 bases identical to TRBD2. The germline CDR1 and CDR2 sequences are DFQATT and SNEGSKA (reference sequence). The CDR3 covers 13 residues.

The chain is built from TRBV21-1 and TRBJ2-7; TRBD1, as called in the table, went unchecked against the DNA. TRBV21-1 constitutes a pseudogene. CDR3 length: 17 amino acids. CDR3 DNA: TGTGCCAGCAGCCAGGAGGCAGTTCCTCCTAGCTCCTACGAGCAGTACTTC. Residues: CASSQEAVPPSSYEQYF.

The chain is built from TRBV25-1 and TRBJ2-7, with 8 bases matching TRBD2. There are 15 residues in the CDR3. Unmatched junction bases numbered 8, after V lost 3 bases and J lost 4 bases. Looked up from germline, CDR1 is MGHDK and CDR2 is SYGVNS. Here the CDR3 DNA reads TGTGCCAGCAGTGAGGGGAGCGGGGGAAAGTACGAGCAGTACTTC. Protein: CASSEGSGGKYEQYF.

The gene calls are TRBV29-1 and TRBJ2-3; 12 bases are a match to TRBD1. Germline V gene lookup returns CDR1 SQVTM and CDR2 ANQGSEA. With V trimmed by 7 bases and J by 4 bases, 6 bases remained unmatched. The CDR3 runs 14 residues. CDR3 DNA: TGCAGCGCCGGAGGGACAGGGGGCGCAGATACGCAGTATTTT. Protein sequence: CSAGGTGGADTQYF.

Only a few counts were recorded for this clonotype. CDR3 region: CAISESRTALNTEAFF. The CDR3 nucleotides read TGTGCCATCAGTGAGTCGAGAACAGCCCTGAACACTGAAGCTTTCTTT. The V and J genes are TRBV10-3 and TRBJ1-1; D ambiguous. From germline, CDR1 is ENHRY and CDR2 SYGVKD. Trimming left V 0 bases short and J 0 bases short, with 11 bases between. There are 16 residues in the CDR3.

The chain combines TRBV6-2 or TRBV6-3 with TRBJ2-3; D not certain. This CDR3 contains 15 residues. Germline V gene lookup returns CDR1 MNHEY and CDR2 SVGEGT. V lost 6 bases and J lost 2, with 15 bases in between. CDR3 coding DNA: TGTGCCAGCAGACCGCCGACCAAGCCCACAGATACGCAGTATTTT. It codes for CASRPPTKPTDTQYF.

This clonotype has only a few counts. The chain links TRBV28 to TRBJ1-6; D gene uncertain. This CDR3 is 13 amino acids long. The germline CDR1 and CDR2 sequences are MDHEN and SYDVKM. The V and J ends lost 8 bases and 11 bases respectively, with 16 bases between them. CDR3 in amino acids: CASRRLVGTPLHF. Here the CDR3 DNA reads TGTGCCAGCCGGAGGTTGGTAGGGACACCCCTCCACTTT. Filled out from reference TRBV28 and TRBJ1-6, the complete variable domain reads DVKVTQSSRYLVKRTGEKVFLECVQDMDHENMFWYRQDPGLGLRLIYFSYDVKMKEKGDIPEGYSVSREKKERFSLILESASTNQTSMYLCASRRLVGTPLHFGNGTRLTVT.

Only a few counts were recorded for this clonotype. The V call is TRBV5-1, the J call TRBJ2-7; D is uncertain. The V gene's germline CDR1 is SGHRS and CDR2 YFSETQ. The CDR3 has 12 residues. Trimming cost V 4 bases and J 9 bases, with 14 bases left between them. The CDR3 nucleotides read TGCGCCAGCAGCCCAGGACCGAAGGGGCAGTACGTC. Protein: CASSPGPKGQYV.

The rearrangement uses TRBV14 and TRBJ1-6; no firm D call. V lost 4 bases, J lost 8 bases, and 12 bases lay in between. The CDR3 spans 14 residues. Germline V gene lookup returns CDR1 SGHDN and CDR2 FVKESK. This CDR3 is CASSRWQDDSPLHF. As DNA, the CDR3 is TGTGCCAGCAGCCGTTGGCAGGACGATTCACCCCTCCACTTT.

The V and J genes are TRBV7-2 and TRBJ1-4; 8 nucleotides line up with TRBD1. J lost 7 bases, V lost 4 bases, and 5 bases had no gene match. CDR1 is SGHTA, CDR2 FQGNSA, per germline. CDR3 length equals 14 residues. The DNA of the CDR3 is TGTGCCAGCAGCTCACAGGGGGGGAGTGAAAAACTGTTTTTT. Translating it yields CASSSQGGSEKLFF.

This clonotype showed up just a few times. V and J are TRBV24-1 and TRBJ2-1; D is unresolved. Germline V CDR1 and CDR2: KGHDR, SFDVKD. The V gene lost 9 bases and the J gene lost 5 bases, with 10 bases spanning the gap. The CDR3 runs 12 residues. For the CDR3, the DNA is TGTGCCACCTGGAACCCCGACAATGAGCAGTTCTTC. Translated, it gives CATWNPDNEQFF.

This clonotype was observed a few times. The rearrangement joins TRBV5-6 to TRBJ2-2; D is undetermined. CDR1 and CDR2 from the germline V gene are SGHDT and YYEEEE. The CDR3 loop spans 16 amino acids. Trimming removed 5 bases at V and 1 base at J, with 15 bases between. The CDR3 loop reads CASSASVLGNTGELFF. Here the CDR3 DNA reads TGTGCCAGCAGTGCTTCTGTTCTAGGGAACACCGGGGAGCTGTTTTTT.

The CDR3 DNA is TGTGCCAGCAGTCAGGACAGGGGGCGTGAGCAGTACGTC. This gives the protein CASSQDRGREQYV. The rearrangement links TRBV5-6 to TRBJ2-7, with 11 bases matching TRBD1. With 5 bases clipped from V and 7 bases from J, the junction kept 5 bases outside the gene matches. The CDR3 is 13 amino acids. Germline V lookup: CDR1 SGHDT, CDR2 YYEEEE.

J is TRBJ2-5 and V is TRBV5-4; a weak D match, TRBD2 (6 bases). Deletions cut 1 base from V and 2 bases from J, with 15 bases between. The CDR3 consists of 16 residues. The germline gives CDR1 SGHNT, CDR2 YYREEE (reference sequence). Written as DNA, the CDR3 is TGTGCCAGCAGCTTGACGACGGGGACTCGGCAAGAGACCCAGTACTTC. Protein product: CASSLTTGTRQETQYF.